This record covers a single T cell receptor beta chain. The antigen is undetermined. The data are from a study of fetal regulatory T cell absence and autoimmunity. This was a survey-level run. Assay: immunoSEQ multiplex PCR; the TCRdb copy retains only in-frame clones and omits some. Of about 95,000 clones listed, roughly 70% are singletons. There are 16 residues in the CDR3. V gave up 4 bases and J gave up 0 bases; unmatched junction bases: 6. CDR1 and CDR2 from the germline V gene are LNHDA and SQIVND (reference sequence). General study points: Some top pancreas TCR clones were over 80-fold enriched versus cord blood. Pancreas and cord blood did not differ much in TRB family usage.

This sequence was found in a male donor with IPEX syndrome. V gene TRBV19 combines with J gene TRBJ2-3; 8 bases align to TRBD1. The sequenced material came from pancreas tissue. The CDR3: CASSTPGGWSTDTQYF. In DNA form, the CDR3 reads TGTGCCAGTAGTACCCCAGGGGGCTGGAGCACAGATACGCAGTATTTT.